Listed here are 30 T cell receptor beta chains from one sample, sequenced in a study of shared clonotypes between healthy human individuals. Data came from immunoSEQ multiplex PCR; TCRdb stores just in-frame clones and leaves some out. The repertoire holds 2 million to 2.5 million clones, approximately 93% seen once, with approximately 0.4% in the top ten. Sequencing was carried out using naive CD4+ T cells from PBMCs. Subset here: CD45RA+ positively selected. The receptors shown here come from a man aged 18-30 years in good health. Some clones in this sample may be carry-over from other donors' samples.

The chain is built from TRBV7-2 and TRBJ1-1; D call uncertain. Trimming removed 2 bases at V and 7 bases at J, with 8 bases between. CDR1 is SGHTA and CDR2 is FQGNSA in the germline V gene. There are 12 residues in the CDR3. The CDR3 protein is CASSLPGYEAFF. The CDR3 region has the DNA TGTGCCAGCAGCTTACCCGGGTATGAAGCTTTCTTT.

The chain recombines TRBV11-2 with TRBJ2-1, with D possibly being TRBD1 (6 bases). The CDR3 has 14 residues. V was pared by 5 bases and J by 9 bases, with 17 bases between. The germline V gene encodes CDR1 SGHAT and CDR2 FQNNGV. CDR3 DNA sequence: TGTGCCAGCAGCCTAGTCCCCCTACAGGGTGAGCAGTTCTTC. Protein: CASSLVPLQGEQFF.

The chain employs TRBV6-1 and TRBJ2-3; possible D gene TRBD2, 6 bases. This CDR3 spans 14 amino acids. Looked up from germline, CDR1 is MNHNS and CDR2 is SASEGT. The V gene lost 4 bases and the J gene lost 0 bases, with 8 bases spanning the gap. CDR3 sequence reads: CASSVGGSTDTQYF. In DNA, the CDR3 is TGTGCCAGCAGTGTAGGAGGGAGCACAGATACGCAGTATTTT.

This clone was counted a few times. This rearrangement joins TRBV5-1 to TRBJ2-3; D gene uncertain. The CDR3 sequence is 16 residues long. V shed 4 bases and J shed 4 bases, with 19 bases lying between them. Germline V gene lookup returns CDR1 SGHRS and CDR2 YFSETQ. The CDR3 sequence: CASSNPRALKADTQYF. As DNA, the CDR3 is TGCGCCAGCAGCAATCCTCGGGCCCTAAAGGCAGATACGCAGTATTTT. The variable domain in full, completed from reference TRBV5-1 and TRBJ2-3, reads KAGVTQTPRYLIKTRGQQVTLSCSPISGHRSVSWYQQTPGQGLQFLFEYFSETQRNKGNFPGRFSGRQFSNSRSEMNVSTLELGDSALYLCASSNPRALKADTQYFGPGTRLTVL.

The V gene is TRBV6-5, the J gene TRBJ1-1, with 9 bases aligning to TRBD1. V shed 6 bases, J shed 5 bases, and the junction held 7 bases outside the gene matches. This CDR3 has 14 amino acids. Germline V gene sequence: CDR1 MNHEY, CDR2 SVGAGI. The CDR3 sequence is CASRSRTGETEAFF. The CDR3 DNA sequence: TGTGCCAGCAGATCCCGGACAGGGGAAACTGAAGCTTTCTTT.

The CDR3 region is CASSSLGPRTEETQYF. In DNA, the CDR3 is TGCGCCAGCAGCTCCCTGGGTCCCCGAACGGAAGAGACCCAGTACTTC. The J gene is TRBJ2-5, the V gene TRBV5-1, with unresolved D. With 3 bases removed from V and 3 bases from J, the gap between germline ends came to 18 bases. This CDR3 region has 16 residues. Germline V lookup: CDR1 SGHRS, CDR2 YFSETQ.

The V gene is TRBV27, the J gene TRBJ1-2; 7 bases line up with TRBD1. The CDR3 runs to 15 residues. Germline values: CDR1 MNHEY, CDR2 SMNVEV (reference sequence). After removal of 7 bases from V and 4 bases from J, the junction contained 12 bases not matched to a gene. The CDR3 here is CASKKFGTESYGYTF. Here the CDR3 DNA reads TGTGCCAGCAAAAAATTTGGGACAGAATCCTATGGCTACACCTTC.

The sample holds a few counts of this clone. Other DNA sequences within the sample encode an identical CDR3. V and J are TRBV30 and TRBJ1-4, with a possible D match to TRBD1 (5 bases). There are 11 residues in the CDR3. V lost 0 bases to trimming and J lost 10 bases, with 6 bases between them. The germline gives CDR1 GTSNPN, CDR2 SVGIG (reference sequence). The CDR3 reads CAWSVGGKLFF. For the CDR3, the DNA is TGTGCCTGGAGTGTTGGGGGAAAACTGTTTTTT.

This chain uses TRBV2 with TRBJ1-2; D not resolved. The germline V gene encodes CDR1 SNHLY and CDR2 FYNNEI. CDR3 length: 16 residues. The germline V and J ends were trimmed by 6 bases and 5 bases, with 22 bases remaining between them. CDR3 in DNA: TGTGCCAGCAGATTTGGAGTGGCCCCCGGGGATTATGGCTACACCTTC. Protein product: CASRFGVAPGDYGYTF.

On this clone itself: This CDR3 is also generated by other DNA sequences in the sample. The CDR3 loop reads CASSLAGDTQYF. CDR3 DNA sequence: TGCGCCAGCAGCTTAGCAGGGGATACGCAGTATTTT. The chain joins TRBV5-1 to TRBJ2-3; D may be TRBD1 (5 bases). Germline V gene data show CDR1 as SGHRS and CDR2 as YFSETQ. CDR3 length: 12 amino acids. V lost 2 bases, J lost 6 bases, and 7 bases lay in between.

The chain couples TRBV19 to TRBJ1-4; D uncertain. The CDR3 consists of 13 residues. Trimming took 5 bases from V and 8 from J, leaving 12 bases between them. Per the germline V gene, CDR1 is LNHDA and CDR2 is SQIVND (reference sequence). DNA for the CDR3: TGTGCCAGTAGTCAAAGACTTCTCGAAAAACTGTTTTTT. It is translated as CASSQRLLEKLFF. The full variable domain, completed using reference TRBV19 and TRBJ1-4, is DGGITQSPKYLFRKEGQNVTLSCEQNLNHDAMYWYRQDPGQGLRLIYYSQIVNDFQKGDIAEGYSVSREKKESFPLTVTSAQKNPTAFYLCASSQRLLEKLFFGSGTQLSVL.

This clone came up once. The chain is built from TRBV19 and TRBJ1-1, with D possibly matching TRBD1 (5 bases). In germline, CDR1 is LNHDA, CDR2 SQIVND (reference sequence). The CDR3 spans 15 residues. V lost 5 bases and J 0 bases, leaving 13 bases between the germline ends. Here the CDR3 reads CASSYGTGLNTEAFF. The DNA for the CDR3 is TGTGCCAGTAGTTACGGGACGGGACTGAACACTGAAGCTTTCTTT.

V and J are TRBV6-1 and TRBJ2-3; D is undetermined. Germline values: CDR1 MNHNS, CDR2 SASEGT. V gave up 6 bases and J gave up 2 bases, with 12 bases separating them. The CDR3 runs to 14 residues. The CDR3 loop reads CASSGYEFTDTQYF. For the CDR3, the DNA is TGTGCCAGCAGCGGGTACGAGTTCACAGATACGCAGTATTTT.

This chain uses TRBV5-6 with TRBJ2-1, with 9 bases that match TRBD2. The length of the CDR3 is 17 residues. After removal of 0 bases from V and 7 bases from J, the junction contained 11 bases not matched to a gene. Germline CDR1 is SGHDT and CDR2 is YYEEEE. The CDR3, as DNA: TGTGCCAGCAGCTTGGGGGCGGGAGGGACCTCTGGAAATGAGCAGTTCTTC. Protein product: CASSLGAGGTSGNEQFF.

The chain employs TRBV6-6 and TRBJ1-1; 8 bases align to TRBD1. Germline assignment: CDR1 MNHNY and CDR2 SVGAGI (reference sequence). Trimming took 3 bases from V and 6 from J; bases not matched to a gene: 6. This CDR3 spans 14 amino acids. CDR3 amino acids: CASSYSQGAAEAFF. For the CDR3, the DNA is TGTGCCAGCAGTTATTCCCAGGGGGCAGCTGAAGCTTTCTTT.

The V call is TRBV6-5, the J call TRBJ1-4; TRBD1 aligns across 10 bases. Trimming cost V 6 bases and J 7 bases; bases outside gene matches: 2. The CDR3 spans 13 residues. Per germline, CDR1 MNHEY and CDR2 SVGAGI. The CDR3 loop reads CASRDRGAEKLFF. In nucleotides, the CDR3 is TGTGCCAGCAGGGACAGGGGGGCTGAAAAACTGTTTTTT.

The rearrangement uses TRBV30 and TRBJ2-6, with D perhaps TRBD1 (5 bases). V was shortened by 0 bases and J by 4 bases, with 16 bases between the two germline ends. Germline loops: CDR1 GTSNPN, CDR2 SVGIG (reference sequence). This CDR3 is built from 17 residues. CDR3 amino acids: CAWSVQAFRLGANVLTF. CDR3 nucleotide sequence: TGTGCCTGGAGTGTACAGGCTTTCCGTCTAGGGGCCAACGTCCTGACTTTC.

The CDR3 loop is CASRNGLAGVGDTQYF. The CDR3 bases are TGTGCCAGCAGAAACGGACTAGCGGGAGTGGGAGATACGCAGTATTTT. The chain employs TRBV2 and TRBJ2-3, with 13 bases fitting TRBD2. This CDR3 has 16 amino acids. With 6 bases clipped from V and 5 bases from J, the junction kept 8 bases outside the gene matches. Germline CDR1 and CDR2: SNHLY and FYNNEI.

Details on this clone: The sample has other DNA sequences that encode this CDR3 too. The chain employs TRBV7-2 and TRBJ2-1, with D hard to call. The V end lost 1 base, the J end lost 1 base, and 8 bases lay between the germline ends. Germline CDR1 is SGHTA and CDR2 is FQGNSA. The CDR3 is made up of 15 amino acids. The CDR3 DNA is TGTGCCAGCAGCTTAGTATATGGGTCCTACAATGAGCAGTTCTTC. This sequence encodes CASSLVYGSYNEQFF.

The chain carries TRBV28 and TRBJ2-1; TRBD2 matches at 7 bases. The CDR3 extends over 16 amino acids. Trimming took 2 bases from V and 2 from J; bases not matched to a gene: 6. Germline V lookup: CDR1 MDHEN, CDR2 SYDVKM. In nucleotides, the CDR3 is TGTGCCAGCAGTTTAGGGGGGGGAGTCGCCTACAATGAGCAGTTCTTC. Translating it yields CASSLGGGVAYNEQFF.

For the CDR3, the DNA is TGTGCCAGCAGTGGGACTAGCGGGAGTTTTTACAATGAGCAGTTCTTC. It encodes CASSGTSGSFYNEQFF. The chain employs TRBV6-1 and TRBJ2-1; TRBD2 matches 13 bases. The CDR3 length is 16 residues. The trim removed 4 bases at V and 4 bases at J, leaving 4 bases unmatched. Germline loops: CDR1 MNHNS, CDR2 SASEGT.

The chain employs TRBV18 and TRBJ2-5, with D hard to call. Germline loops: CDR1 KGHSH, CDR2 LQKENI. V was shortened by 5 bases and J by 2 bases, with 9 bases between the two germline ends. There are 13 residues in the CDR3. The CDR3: CASSSGRQETQYF. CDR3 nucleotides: TGTGCCAGCTCATCGGGCAGGCAAGAGACCCAGTACTTC. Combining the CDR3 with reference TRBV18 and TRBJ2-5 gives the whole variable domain NAGVMQNPRHLVRRRGQEARLRCSPMKGHSHVYWYRQLPEEGLKFMVYLQKENIIDESGMPKERFSAEFPKEGPSILRIQQVVRGDSAAYFCASSSGRQETQYFGPGTRLLVL.

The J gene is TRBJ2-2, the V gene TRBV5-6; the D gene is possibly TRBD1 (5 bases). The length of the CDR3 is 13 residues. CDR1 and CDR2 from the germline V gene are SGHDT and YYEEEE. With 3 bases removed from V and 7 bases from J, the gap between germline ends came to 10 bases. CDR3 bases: TGTGCCAGCAGCTCCAGGGTAAACGGGGAGCTGTTTTTT. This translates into CASSSRVNGELFF.

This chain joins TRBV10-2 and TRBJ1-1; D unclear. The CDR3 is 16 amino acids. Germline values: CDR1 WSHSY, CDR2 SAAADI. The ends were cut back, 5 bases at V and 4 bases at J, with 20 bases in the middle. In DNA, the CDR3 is TGCGCCAGCAGTTACCTTGGTGTCTCCCCAGGCACTGAAGCTTTCTTT. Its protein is CASSYLGVSPGTEAFF.

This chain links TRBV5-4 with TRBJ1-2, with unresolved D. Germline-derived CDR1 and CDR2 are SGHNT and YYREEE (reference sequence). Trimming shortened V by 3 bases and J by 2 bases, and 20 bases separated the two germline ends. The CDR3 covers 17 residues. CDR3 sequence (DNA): TGTGCCAGCAGCTCGGCAATGTATCGGACCAGAAACTATGGCTACACCTTC. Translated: CASSSAMYRTRNYGYTF. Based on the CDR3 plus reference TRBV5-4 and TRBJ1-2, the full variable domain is ETGVTQSPTHLIKTRGQQVTLRCSSQSGHNTVSWYQQALGQGPQFIFQYYREEENGRGNFPPRFSGLQFPNYSSELNVNALELDDSALYLCASSSAMYRTRNYGYTFGSGTRLTVV.

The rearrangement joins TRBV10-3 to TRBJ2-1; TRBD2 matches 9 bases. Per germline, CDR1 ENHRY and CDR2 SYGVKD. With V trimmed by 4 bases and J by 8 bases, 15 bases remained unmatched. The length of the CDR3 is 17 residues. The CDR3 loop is CAISAGASAGGIDEQFF. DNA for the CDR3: TGTGCCATCAGTGCTGGGGCATCCGCGGGAGGGATAGATGAGCAGTTCTTC.

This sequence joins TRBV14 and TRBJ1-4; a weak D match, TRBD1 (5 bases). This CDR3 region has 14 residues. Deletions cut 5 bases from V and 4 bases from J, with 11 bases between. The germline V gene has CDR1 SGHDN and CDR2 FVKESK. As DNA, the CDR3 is TGTGCCAGCAGCGGAACCGGGGGTAATGAAAAACTGTTTTTT. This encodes CASSGTGGNEKLFF.

The CDR3 reads CASSSGGSGNTIYF. As DNA, the CDR3 is TGTGCCAGCAGCTCAGGGGGCTCTGGAAACACCATATATTTT. The chain joins TRBV7-2 to TRBJ1-3, with TRBD1 matching 7 bases. The germline CDR1 and CDR2 sequences are SGHTA and FQGNSA. The V segment lost 4 bases and the J segment 0 bases; nucleotides outside the gene matches: 0. CDR3 size: 14 residues.

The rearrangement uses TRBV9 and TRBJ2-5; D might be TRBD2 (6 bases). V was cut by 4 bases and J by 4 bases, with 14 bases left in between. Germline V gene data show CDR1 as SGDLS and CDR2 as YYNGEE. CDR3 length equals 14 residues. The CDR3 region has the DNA TGTGCCAGCAGCTACGGCGGGACCAGAGAGACCCAGTACTTC. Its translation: CASSYGGTRETQYF.

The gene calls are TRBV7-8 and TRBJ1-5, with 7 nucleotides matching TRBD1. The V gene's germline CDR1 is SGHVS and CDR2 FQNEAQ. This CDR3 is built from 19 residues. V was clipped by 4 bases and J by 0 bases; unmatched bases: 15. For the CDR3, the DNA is TGTGCCAGCAGCTCACCTCGGGACAGCCATCCTTATAGCAATCAGCCCCAGCATTTT. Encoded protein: CASSSPRDSHPYSNQPQHF.